This T cell receptor beta chain was recovered during a study of identical twins. One entry per CDR3 protein results from TCRdb running MiXCR on the 5' RACE reads. The data contain some 570,000 distinct CDR3 sequences, about a fifth of them singletons. There are 15 residues in the CDR3. Losses at the gene ends were 6 bases for V and 1 base for J; bases not matched to a gene: 4. Germline-derived CDR1 and CDR2 are DFQATT and SNEGSKA (reference sequence). This clonotype turned up a few times. These data also featured in a second study, about yellow fever vaccine responses in identical twins.

Source material: CD4+ T cells sorted from blood. This chain uses TRBV20-1 with TRBJ2-5; 14 bases align to TRBD2. This sequence was found in a woman younger than 30 in good health. The CDR3 sequence: CSATGTSGGQETQYF. The CDR3 DNA reads as TGCAGTGCAACAGGGACTAGCGGGGGCCAAGAGACCCAGTACTTC.